This entry concerns a single TCR beta chain. Amplification of TCR alpha and beta CDR3 regions from RNA used iRepertoire nested multiplex PCR. MiXCR, applied by TCRdb to the multiplex PCR reads, yields one record per CDR3 protein. The sample shows about 380,000 distinct CDR3 sequences, roughly two fifths of them seen only once. CDR3 size: 15 residues. V lost 0 bases to trimming and J lost 4 bases, with 15 bases between them. CDR1 DFQATT and CDR2 SNEGSKA come from the germline V gene (reference sequence). The data stem from a study of glioma-infiltrating T cells. The clonotype was recovered from a human donor with low-grade glioma or glioblastoma, undergoing nonglioma brain surgery, or in good health (not recorded which). The V call is TRBV20-1, the J call TRBJ1-2; D possibly corresponds to TRBD1 (6 bases). The sample consisted of glioma tissue, nonneoplastic brain tissue, or PBMCs (not recorded which). CDR3 protein: CSARDQRGQPYGYTF. CDR3 nucleotides: TGCAGTGCTAGAGATCAGCGGGGACAACCCTATGGCTACACCTTC.